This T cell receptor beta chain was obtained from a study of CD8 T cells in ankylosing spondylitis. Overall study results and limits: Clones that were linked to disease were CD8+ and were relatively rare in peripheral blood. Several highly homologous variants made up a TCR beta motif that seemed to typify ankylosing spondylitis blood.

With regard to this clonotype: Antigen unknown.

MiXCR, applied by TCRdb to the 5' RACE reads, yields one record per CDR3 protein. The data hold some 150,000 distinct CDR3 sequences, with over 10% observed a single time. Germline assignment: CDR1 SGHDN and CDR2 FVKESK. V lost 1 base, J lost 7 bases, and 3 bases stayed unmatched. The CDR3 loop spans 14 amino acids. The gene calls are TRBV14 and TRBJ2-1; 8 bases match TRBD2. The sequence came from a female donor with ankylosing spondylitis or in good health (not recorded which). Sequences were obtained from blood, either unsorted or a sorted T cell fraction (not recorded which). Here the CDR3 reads CASSQASGYNEQFF. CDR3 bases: TGTGCCAGCAGCCAAGCTAGCGGGTATAATGAGCAGTTCTTC. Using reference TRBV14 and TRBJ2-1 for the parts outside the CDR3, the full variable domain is EAGVTQFPSHSVIEKGQTVTLRCDPISGHDNLYWYRRVMGKEIKFLLHFVKESKQDESGMPNNRFLAERTGGTYSTLKVQPAELEDSGVYFCASSQASGYNEQFFGPGTRLTVL.